Here is one T cell receptor beta chain with its context. No cognate antigen has been identified for it. No base quality values were provided; no much bigger clone lies one nucleotide off. Collaborating institutions collected whole blood in K2EDTA tubes following their own protocols. For TCRbeta analysis, collaborators shipped samples in one of three forms: frozen whole blood, isolated PBMCs, or DNA extracted from either of those sample types. This specimen belongs to a study of blood T cell repertoires in COVID-19 (dated by TCRdb to between 2020 and 2021). Background on the whole study: Samples covering the acute and convalescent phases of COVID-19 were provided by collaborators in the United States, Italy and Spain. The material from the prospective study consisted of cDNA or gDNA derived from T cells, B-cell-depleted T cells, or PBMCs. Subjects who had been exposed to COVID-19, were actively infected with it, or had recovered from it provided the deeply sampled blood TCRbeta repertoires that made up the dataset. The repertoires were made available in a free public database intended to serve as a resource for research on the immune response to SARS-CoV-2. Samples were obtained from the ongoing ImmuneRACE study (first 160 participants) and from 1,000 to 1,500 subjects provided by 6 global collaborators. The sample metadata nearly always contained a de-identified subject ID, COVID-19 status, age in years and sex. Where HLA class I and class II types were available, the types were taken from metadata supplied by the sample provider, not from assay-based typing.

Study-wide findings and limitations: The amount of clinical and demographic metadata varied by source and participant and was provided uncurated.

TCRbeta CDR3 regions were amplified from genomic DNA using the immunoSEQ Assay, a bias-controlled multiplex PCR. Under the source paper's analysis protocol: Nucleated cell counts per sample were estimated from amplification of reference gene primers within the assay. To quantify the absolute abundance of each unique TCRbeta CDR3 rearrangement, sequence reads were collapsed and filtered. For each sample, productive Simpson clonality was calculated by taking the square root of Simpson's diversity index across productive rearrangements. As stored in TCRdb, this immuneACCESS dataset retains in-frame rearrangements with V and J assigned. A fraction of the clones does not appear; measured against another copy, unresolved V genes explain less than half of the discrepancy, and the remainder lacks a known reason. The DNA gave D and trimming, while V, J and clone size come from that table. This sample gives 130,000 to 150,000 clones in total; about 88% of them show up just once. Jointly, the top ten make up more than 2% of the sample.

The CDR3 measures 13 amino acids from cysteine to phenylalanine. Here the CDR3 DNA is all that survives: 39 bases in frame from base 1. Trimming takes 4 bases off V and 7 bases off J; junction bases not matched to a gene: 3. The CDR1 and CDR2 encoded by the germline V gene (reference sequence) are LNHDA and SQIVND. This receptor was taken from a human donor with acute or convalescent COVID-19. The donor label of this sample is uncertain. The sequenced material came from peripheral blood. Here the chain combines TRBV19 and TRBJ2-1; TRBD2 fits 8 bases in the junction. The nucleotides read TGTGCCAGTAGTAACAGCGGGGGAAATGAGCAGTTCTTC. The encoded protein is CASSNSGGNEQFF.